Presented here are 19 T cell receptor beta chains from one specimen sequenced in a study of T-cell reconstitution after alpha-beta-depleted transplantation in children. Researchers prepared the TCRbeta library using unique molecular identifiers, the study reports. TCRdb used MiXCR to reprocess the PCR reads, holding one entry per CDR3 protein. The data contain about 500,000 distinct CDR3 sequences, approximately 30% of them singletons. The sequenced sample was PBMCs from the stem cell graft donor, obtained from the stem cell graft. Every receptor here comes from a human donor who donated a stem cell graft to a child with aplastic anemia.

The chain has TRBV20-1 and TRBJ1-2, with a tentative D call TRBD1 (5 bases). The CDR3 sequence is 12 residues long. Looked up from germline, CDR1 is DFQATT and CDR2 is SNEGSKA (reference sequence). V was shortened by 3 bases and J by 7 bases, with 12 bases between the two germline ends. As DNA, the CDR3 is TGCAGTGCTAGTTGGGGCCTTGTTGGCTACACCTTC. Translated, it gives CSASWGLVGYTF.

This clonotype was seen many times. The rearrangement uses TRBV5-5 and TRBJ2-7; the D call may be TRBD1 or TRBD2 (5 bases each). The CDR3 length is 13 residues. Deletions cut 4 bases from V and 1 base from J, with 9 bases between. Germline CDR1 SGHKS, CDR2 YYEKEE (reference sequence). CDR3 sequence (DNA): TGTGCCAGCAGCGAGGGGCCTTCCTACGAGCAGTACGTC. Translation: CASSEGPSYEQYV.

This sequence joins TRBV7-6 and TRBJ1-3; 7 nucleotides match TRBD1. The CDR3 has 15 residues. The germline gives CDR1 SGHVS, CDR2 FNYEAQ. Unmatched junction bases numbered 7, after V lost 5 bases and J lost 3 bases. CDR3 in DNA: TGTGCCAGCAGCCCAGGGGGGTCTGGTGGAAACACCATATATTTT. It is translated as CASSPGGSGGNTIYF.

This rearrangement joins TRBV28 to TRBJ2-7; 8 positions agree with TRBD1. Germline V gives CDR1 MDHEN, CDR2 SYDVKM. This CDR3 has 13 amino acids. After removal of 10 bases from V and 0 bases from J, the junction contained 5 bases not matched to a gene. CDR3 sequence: CATRRGHSYEQYF. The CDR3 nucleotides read TGTGCCACCCGCAGGGGGCACTCCTACGAGCAGTACTTC.

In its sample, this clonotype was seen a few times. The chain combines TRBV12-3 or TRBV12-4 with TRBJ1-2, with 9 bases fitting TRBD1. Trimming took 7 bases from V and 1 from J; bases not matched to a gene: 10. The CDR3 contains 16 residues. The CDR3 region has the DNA TGTGCCAGCACCCAACGACCGGGACAGGGTAACTATGGCTACACCTTC. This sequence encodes CASTQRPGQGNYGYTF.

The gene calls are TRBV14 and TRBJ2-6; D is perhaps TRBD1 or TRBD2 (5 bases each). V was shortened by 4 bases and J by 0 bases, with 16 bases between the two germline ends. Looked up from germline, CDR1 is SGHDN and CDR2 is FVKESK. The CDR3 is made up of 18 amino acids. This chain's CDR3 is CASSRYRDRSSGANVLTF. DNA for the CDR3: TGTGCCAGCAGCCGATACCGGGACCGTAGCTCTGGGGCCAACGTCCTGACTTTC.

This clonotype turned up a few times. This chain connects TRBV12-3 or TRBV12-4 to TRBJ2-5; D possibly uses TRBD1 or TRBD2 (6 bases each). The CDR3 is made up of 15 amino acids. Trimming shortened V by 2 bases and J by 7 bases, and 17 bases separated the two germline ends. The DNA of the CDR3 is TGTGCCAGCAGTTTATTTAGTAGGGGGGTTCGGACCCAGTACTTC. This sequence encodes CASSLFSRGVRTQYF.

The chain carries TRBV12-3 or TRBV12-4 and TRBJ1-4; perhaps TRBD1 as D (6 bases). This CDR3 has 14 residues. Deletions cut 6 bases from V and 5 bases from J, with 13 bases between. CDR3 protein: CASRTGRPNEKLFF. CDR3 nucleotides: TGTGCCAGCAGAACAGGGAGACCCAATGAAAAACTGTTTTTT.

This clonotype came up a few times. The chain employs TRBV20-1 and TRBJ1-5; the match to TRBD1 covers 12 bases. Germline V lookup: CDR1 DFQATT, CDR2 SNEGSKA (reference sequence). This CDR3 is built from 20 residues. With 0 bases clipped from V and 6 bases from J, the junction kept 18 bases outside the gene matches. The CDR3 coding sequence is TGCAGTGCTAGAGAGCTGCCCCGGGACAGGGGGCAAGGGTTCGGTCAGCCCCAGCATTTT. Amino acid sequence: CSARELPRDRGQGFGQPQHF.

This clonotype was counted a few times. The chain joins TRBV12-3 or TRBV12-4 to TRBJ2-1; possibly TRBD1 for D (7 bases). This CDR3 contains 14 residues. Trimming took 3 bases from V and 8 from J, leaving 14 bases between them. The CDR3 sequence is CASSFGGGRDEQFF. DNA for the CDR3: TGTGCCAGCAGTTTCGGAGGGGGCAGGGATGAGCAGTTCTTC.

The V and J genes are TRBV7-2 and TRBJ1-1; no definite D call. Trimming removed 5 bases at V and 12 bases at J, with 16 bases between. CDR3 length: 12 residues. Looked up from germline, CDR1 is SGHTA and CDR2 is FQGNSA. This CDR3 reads CASSPEVGRTFF. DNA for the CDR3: TGTGCCAGCAGCCCTGAAGTGGGGAGAACTTTCTTT.

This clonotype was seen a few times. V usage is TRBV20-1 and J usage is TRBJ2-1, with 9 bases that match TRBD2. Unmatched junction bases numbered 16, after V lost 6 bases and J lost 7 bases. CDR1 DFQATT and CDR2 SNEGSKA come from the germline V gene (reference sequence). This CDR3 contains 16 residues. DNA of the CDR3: TGCAGTGCGGGCGGGAGGGCGCCCCTTTCCGATAATGAGCAGTTCTTC. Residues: CSAGGRAPLSDNEQFF.

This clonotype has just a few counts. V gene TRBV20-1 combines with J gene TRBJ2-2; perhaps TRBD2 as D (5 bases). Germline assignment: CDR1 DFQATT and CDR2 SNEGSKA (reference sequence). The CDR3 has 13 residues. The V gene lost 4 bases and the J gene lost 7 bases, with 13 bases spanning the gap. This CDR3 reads CSAIPFGVGELFF. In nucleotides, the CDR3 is TGCAGTGCTATACCCTTCGGGGTCGGGGAGCTGTTTTTT.

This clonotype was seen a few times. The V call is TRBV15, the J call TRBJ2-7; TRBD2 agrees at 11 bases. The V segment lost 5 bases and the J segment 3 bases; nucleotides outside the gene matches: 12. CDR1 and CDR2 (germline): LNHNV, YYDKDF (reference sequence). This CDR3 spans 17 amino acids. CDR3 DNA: TGTGCCACCAGCTCCCCCACTAGCGGGAGAGGGGACTACGAGCAGTACTTC. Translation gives CATSSPTSGRGDYEQYF.

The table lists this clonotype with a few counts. CDR3 nucleotides: TGTGCTAGTGGTTTGGTAGTGGCCGAAGCTTTCTTT. Amino acids: CASGLVVAEAFF. This sequence joins TRBV12-5 and TRBJ1-1, with D uncertain. This CDR3 is 12 amino acids long. Per the germline V gene, CDR1 is LGHNT and CDR2 is FRNRAP. Trimming removed 0 bases from V and 8 bases from J, with 7 bases in between.

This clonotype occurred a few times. The CDR3 protein is CASSLAPREGTTQFF. The DNA for the CDR3 is TGTGCCAGCAGTTTAGCACCGCGGGAGGGGACGACGCAGTTCTTC. The J gene is TRBJ2-1, the V gene TRBV12-3 or TRBV12-4, with 9 bases matching TRBD2. Unmatched junction bases numbered 9, after V lost 0 bases and J lost 12 bases. This CDR3 is built from 15 residues.

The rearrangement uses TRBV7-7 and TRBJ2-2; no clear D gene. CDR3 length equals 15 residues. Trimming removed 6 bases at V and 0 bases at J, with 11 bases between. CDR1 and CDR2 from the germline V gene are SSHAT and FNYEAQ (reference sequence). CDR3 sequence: CASSPQIANTGELFF. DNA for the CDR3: TGTGCCAGCAGTCCACAGATAGCGAACACCGGGGAGCTGTTTTTT.

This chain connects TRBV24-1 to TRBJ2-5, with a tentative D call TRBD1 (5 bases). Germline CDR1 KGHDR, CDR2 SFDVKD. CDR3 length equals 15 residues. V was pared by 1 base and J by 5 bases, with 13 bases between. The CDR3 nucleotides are TGTGCCACCAGTGATTTAAAGGGGCCTGATGAGACCCAGTACTTC. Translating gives CATSDLKGPDETQYF.

The CDR3 loop is CASSSAAGYNEQFF. CDR3 nucleotide sequence: TGTGCCAGCAGCTCCGCAGCGGGATACAATGAGCAGTTCTTC. V gene TRBV7-2 combines with J gene TRBJ2-1; 7 bases are shared with TRBD2. Trimming at V came to 4 bases and at J to 4 bases, leaving 4 bases not matched to a gene. Germline V gene lookup returns CDR1 SGHTA and CDR2 FQGNSA. There are 14 residues in the CDR3. Using reference TRBV7-2 and TRBJ2-1 for the parts outside the CDR3, the full variable domain is GAGVSQSPSNKVTEKGKDVELRCDPISGHTALYWYRQSLGQGLEFLIYFQGNSAPDKSGLPSDRFSAERTGGSVSTLTIQRTQQEDSAVYLCASSSAAGYNEQFFGPGTRLTVL.